This T cell receptor (beta chain) was sequenced in a study of blood T cell repertoires in COVID-19. Study details: Sources were T cells, B-cell-depleted T cells, or PBMCs; the material itself was cDNA or gDNA.

CDR1 is MNHEY and CDR2 is SVGAGI in the germline V gene. The CDR3 extends over 12 amino acids. Deletions cut 6 bases from V and 13 bases from J, with 16 bases between. As handled by the study authors: Amplification of reference gene primers was used by the study to estimate nucleated cell counts. The table came from immunoSEQ multiplex PCR; TCRdb's copy has only in-frame clones and leaves some out. That table supplies the V and J calls and clone size; D and trimming were determined from the DNA. The sample lists more than 200,000 clones, 75% to 90% occurring once. This sequence was found in a man aged 30-40 years with active or convalescent COVID-19. Input material: peripheral blood. This chain joins TRBV6-5 and TRBJ2-4, with no clear D. Here the CDR3 reads CASRPLGGPQYF. CDR3 nucleotide sequence: TGTGCCAGCAGGCCCCTTGGCGGTCCGCAGTACTTC.